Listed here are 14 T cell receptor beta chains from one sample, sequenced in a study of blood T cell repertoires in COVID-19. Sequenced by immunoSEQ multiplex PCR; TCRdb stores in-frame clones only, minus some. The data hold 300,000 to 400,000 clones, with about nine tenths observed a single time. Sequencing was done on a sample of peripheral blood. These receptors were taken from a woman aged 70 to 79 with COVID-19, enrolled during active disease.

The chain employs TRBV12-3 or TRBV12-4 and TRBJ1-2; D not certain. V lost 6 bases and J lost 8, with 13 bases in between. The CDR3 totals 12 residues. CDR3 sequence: CASRETLRGYTF. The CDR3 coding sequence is TGTGCCAGCAGGGAGACCCTAAGAGGCTACACCTTC.

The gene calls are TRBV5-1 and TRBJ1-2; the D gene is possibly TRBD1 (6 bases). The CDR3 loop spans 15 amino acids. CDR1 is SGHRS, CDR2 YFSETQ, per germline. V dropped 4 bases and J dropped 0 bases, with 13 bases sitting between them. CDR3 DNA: TGCGCCAGCAGCGTTCAGGGGAGTGCTAACTATGGCTACACCTTC. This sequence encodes CASSVQGSANYGYTF.

The CDR3 sequence is CASSSPGGKGLNTEAFF. The CDR3 DNA reads TGTGCCAGCAGCAGCCCCGGGGGGAAGGGACTGAACACTGAAGCTTTCTTT. This sequence joins TRBV21-1 and TRBJ1-1. TRBV21-1 is designated a pseudogene. The CDR3 is made up of 17 amino acids.

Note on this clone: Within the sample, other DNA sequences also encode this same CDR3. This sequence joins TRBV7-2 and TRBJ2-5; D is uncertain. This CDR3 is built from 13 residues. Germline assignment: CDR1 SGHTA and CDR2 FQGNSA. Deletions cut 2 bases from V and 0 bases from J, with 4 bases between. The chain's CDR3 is CASSLSYQETQYF. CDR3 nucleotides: TGTGCCAGCAGCTTATCGTACCAAGAGACCCAGTACTTC.

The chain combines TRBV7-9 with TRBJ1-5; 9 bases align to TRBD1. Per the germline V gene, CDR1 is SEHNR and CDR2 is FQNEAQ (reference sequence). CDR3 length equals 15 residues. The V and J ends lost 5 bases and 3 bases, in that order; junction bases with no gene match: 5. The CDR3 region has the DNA TGTGCCAGCAGCGGGGGACAGGGTAACAATCAGCCCCAGCATTTT. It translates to CASSGGQGNNQPQHF.

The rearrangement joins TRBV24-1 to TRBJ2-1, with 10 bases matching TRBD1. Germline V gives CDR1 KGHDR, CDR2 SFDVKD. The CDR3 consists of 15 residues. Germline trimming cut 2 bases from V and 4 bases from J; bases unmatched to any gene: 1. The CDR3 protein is CATSDWDRGYNEQFF. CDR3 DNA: TGTGCCACCAGTGATTGGGACAGGGGTTACAATGAGCAGTTCTTC.

Written as DNA, the CDR3 is TGTGCCAGTAGTATATTTGGCGGGGGCACAGATACGCAGTATTTT. Translated: CASSIFGGGTDTQYF. The chain joins TRBV19 to TRBJ2-3; a possible D gene is TRBD2 (6 bases). Germline V gene data show CDR1 as LNHDA and CDR2 as SQIVND (reference sequence). The V and J ends lost 2 bases and 1 base respectively, with 10 bases between them. The CDR3 is made up of 15 amino acids.

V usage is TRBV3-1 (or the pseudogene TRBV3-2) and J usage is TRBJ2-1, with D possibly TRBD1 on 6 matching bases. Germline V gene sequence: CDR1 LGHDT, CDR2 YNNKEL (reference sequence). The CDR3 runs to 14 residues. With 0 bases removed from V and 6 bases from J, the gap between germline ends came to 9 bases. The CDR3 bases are TGTGCCAGCAGCCAAGATACGACAGGCAATGAGCAGTTCTTC. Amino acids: CASSQDTTGNEQFF.

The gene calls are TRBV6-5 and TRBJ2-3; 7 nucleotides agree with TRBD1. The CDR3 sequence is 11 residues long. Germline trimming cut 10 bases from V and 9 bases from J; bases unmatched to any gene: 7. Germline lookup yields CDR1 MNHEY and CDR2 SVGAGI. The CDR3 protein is CATLTGYTQYF. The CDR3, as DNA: TGTGCCACCCTGACAGGGTACACGCAGTATTTT.

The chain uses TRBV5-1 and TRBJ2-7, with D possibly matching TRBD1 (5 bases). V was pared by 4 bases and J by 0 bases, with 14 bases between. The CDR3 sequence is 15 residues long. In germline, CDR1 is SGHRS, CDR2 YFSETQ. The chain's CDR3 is CASSVSMTDSYEQYF. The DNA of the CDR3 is TGCGCCAGCAGCGTATCAATGACAGACTCCTACGAGCAGTACTTC.

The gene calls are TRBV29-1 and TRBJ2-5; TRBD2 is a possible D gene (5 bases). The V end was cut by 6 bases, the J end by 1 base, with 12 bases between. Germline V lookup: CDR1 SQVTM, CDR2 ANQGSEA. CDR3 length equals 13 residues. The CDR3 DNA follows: TGCAGCGTGGTCGAGGGCTCCCAAGAGACCCAGTACTTC. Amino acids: CSVVEGSQETQYF.

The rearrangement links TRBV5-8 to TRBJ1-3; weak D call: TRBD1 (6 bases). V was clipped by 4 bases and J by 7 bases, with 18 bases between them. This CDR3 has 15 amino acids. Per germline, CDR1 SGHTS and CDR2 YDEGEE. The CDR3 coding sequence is TGTGCCAGCAGCAGTGCGCCAGGGGCGCGGAACACCATATATTTT. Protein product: CASSSAPGARNTIYF.

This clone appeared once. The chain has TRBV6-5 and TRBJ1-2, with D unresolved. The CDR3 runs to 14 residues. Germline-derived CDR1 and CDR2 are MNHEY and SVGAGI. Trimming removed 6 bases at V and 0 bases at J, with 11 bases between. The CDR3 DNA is TGTGCCAGCAGCCTCAAATCGGCTAACTATGGCTACACCTTC. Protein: CASSLKSANYGYTF.

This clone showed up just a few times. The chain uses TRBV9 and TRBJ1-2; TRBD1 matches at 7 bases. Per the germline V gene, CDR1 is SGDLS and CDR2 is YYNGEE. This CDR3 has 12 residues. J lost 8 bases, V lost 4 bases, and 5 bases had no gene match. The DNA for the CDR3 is TGTGCCAGCAGCTCTCAGGGGGTCGGCTACACCTTC. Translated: CASSSQGVGYTF. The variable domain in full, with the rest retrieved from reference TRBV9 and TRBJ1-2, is DSGVTQTPKHLITATGQRVTLRCSPRSGDLSVYWYQQSLDQGLQFLIQYYNGEERAKGNILERFSAQQFPDLHSELNLSSLELGDSALYFCASSSQGVGYTFGSGTRLTVV.